The next 31 T cell receptor beta chains were all read from a single sample in a study of cytomegalovirus exposure and HLA in healthy donors. Primers for the PCR totalled 60 Vbeta and 13 Jbeta. The table came from immunoSEQ multiplex PCR; TCRdb's copy has only in-frame clones and leaves some out. The sample includes 150,000 or so clones. The material sequenced was PBMCs. These receptors all come from a woman aged 18-29 years in good health and CMV-seronegative.

The chain is built from TRBV27 and TRBJ1-4, with TRBD1 as a possible D gene (6 bases). The CDR3 covers 14 residues. Germline loops: CDR1 MNHEY, CDR2 SMNVEV (reference sequence). The V gene lost 8 bases and the J gene lost 2 bases, with 12 bases spanning the gap. DNA for the CDR3: TGTGCCAGCGCCCGTGGACAGACTAATGAAAAACTGTTTTTT. This gives the protein CASARGQTNEKLFF.

This rearrangement joins TRBV7-9 to TRBJ2-7; 7 nucleotides line up with TRBD1. This CDR3 contains 18 residues. Losses at the gene ends were 5 bases for V and 4 bases for J; bases not matched to a gene: 20. Germline CDR1 reads SEHNR; CDR2 reads FQNEAQ (reference sequence). CDR3 protein: CASSHPFRWTGTSYEQYV. The CDR3, as DNA: TGTGCCAGCAGCCACCCCTTTCGTTGGACAGGAACTTCTTACGAGCAGTACGTC.

Of note for this clone: Other DNA sequences in this specimen translate into the identical CDR3. The rearrangement uses TRBV30 and TRBJ2-3, with a weak D call TRBD2 (5 bases). Germline CDR1 GTSNPN, CDR2 SVGIG (reference sequence). This CDR3 is built from 11 residues. Trimming took off 1 base at V and 7 bases at J, with 6 bases between the two ends. The CDR3: CAWSGRYTQYF. CDR3 DNA sequence: TGTGCCTGGAGTGGGAGGTATACGCAGTATTTT.

The chain carries TRBV6-1 and TRBJ2-5, with 9 bases that match TRBD2. CDR3 length: 16 amino acids. V shed 4 bases and J 4 bases; nucleotides not matched to a gene: 10. Germline V gives CDR1 MNHNS, CDR2 SASEGT. CDR3 coding DNA: TGTGCCAGCAGTGCCCCACGGGGCGGGAGGGGAGAGACCCAGTACTTC. The encoded protein is CASSAPRGGRGETQYF.

The rearrangement joins TRBV11-2 to TRBJ2-3, with D possibly matching TRBD1 (6 bases). Between the trimmed V and J ends, which lost 6 bases and 0 bases, there was a span of 13 bases. The CDR3 spans 15 residues. From germline, CDR1 is SGHAT and CDR2 FQNNGV. This chain's CDR3 is CASRRTGFSTDTQYF. CDR3 DNA: TGTGCCAGCAGAAGAACAGGGTTTAGCACAGATACGCAGTATTTT.

J is TRBJ1-1 and V is TRBV4-2, with a weak D call TRBD1 (5 bases). CDR3 length: 14 residues. CDR1 LGHNA and CDR2 YNFKEQ come from the germline V gene. V was clipped by 4 bases and J by 0 bases, with 9 bases between them. The CDR3 reads CASSRRDLNTEAFF. CDR3 coding DNA: TGTGCCAGCAGCCGCAGGGATTTGAACACTGAAGCTTTCTTT.

The chain uses TRBV7-9 and TRBJ2-6; a possible D gene is TRBD1 (5 bases). V gave up 3 bases and J gave up 0 bases, with 15 bases separating them. CDR3 length equals 18 residues. CDR1 and CDR2 (germline): SEHNR, FQNEAQ (reference sequence). The CDR3 DNA follows: TGTGCCAGCAGCTTCGGTGGACATAGCTTCTCTGGGGCCAACGTCCTGACTTTC. Its protein product is CASSFGGHSFSGANVLTF. Filled out from reference TRBV7-9 and TRBJ2-6, the complete variable domain reads DTGVSQNPRHKITKRGQNVTFRCDPISEHNRLYWYRQTLGQGPEFLTYFQNEAQLEKSRLLSDRFSAERPKGSFSTLEIQRTEQGDSAMYLCASSFGGHSFSGANVLTFGAGSRLTVL.

The J gene is TRBJ2-7, the V gene TRBV5-1, with TRBD1 matching 7 bases. The CDR3 contains 15 residues. V was clipped by 0 bases and J by 4 bases; unmatched bases: 7. In germline, CDR1 is SGHRS, CDR2 YFSETQ. This chain's CDR3 is CASSLAGQRTYEQYV. DNA for the CDR3: TGCGCCAGCAGCTTGGCGGGACAGCGAACATACGAGCAGTACGTC.

The chain joins TRBV7-9 to TRBJ2-5, with D perhaps TRBD1 (5 bases). Germline V gene sequence: CDR1 SEHNR, CDR2 FQNEAQ (reference sequence). The germline V and J ends were trimmed by 1 base and 2 bases, with 14 bases remaining between them. This CDR3 is built from 16 residues. CDR3 in DNA: TGTGCCAGCAGCTTAGAAAGGGGTTTCGGGCAAGAGACCCAGTACTTC. Amino acids: CASSLERGFGQETQYF.

Notes on this clone: The sample contains more than one DNA sequence encoding this CDR3. The CDR3 nucleotides read TGTGCCAGCAGTTCAAGCGGGAGCCTCGGCTACGAGCAGTACGTC. This translates into CASSSSGSLGYEQYV. The chain has TRBV27 and TRBJ2-7; the match to TRBD2 covers 8 bases. Germline assignment: CDR1 MNHEY and CDR2 SMNVEV (reference sequence). The CDR3 is 15 amino acids. V gave up 4 bases and J gave up 3 bases; unmatched junction bases: 8.

The chain recombines TRBV7-2 with TRBJ1-1; D gene unclear. The V end was cut by 1 base, the J end by 11 bases, with 14 bases between. Germline values: CDR1 SGHTA, CDR2 FQGNSA. The CDR3 totals 13 residues. The CDR3 coding sequence is TGTGCCAGCAGCTTAGAGAGGGTTGCCACGGCTTTCTTT. Translation: CASSLERVATAFF.

V is TRBV29-1 and J is TRBJ2-3, with 7 bases that match TRBD2. Germline lookup yields CDR1 SQVTM and CDR2 ANQGSEA. V trimming: 6 bases; J trimming: 0 bases; junction bases outside the gene matches: 6. The length of the CDR3 is 14 residues. The DNA for the CDR3 is TGCAGCGTAGCGAGCGGGATTAGCACAGATACGCAGTATTTT. Amino acids: CSVASGISTDTQYF.

This chain connects TRBV20-1 to TRBJ2-7; D gene ambiguous. Germline CDR1 DFQATT, CDR2 SNEGSKA (reference sequence). Deletions cut 3 bases from V and 7 bases from J, with 10 bases between. The CDR3 runs to 11 residues. CDR3 nucleotide sequence: TGCAGTGCTAGTGCTCTTCAGGAGCAGTACTTC. It yields the protein CSASALQEQYF.

The rearrangement joins TRBV6-5 to TRBJ1-2; TRBD1 aligns across 9 bases. CDR3 length: 12 amino acids. Germline V gene sequence: CDR1 MNHEY, CDR2 SVGAGI. The V gene end was trimmed by 4 bases and the J gene end by 6 bases; junction bases not matched to a gene: 0. CDR3 amino acids: CASSWTGDGYTF. The CDR3 nucleotides are TGTGCCAGCAGTTGGACAGGGGATGGCTACACCTTC.

The chain combines TRBV11-3 with TRBJ1-1; no definite D call. CDR3 size: 13 residues. V was pared by 5 bases and J by 10 bases, with 17 bases between. Germline assignment: CDR1 SGHNT and CDR2 YENEEA. CDR3 bases: TGTGCCAGCAGCCCCTCGGGAAACCGAGGAGCTTTCTTT. It yields the protein CASSPSGNRGAFF. Drawing the rest from reference TRBV11-3 and TRBJ1-1, the complete variable domain is EAGVVQSPRYKIIEKKQPVAFWCNPISGHNTLYWYLQNLGQGPELLIRYENEEAVDDSQLPKDRFSAERLKGVDSTLKIQPAELGDSAVYLCASSPSGNRGAFFGQGTRLTVV.

The rearrangement uses TRBV6-1 and TRBJ2-4, with a weak D call TRBD1 (6 bases). The V gene lost 2 bases and the J gene lost 1 base, with 15 bases spanning the gap. Germline lookup yields CDR1 MNHNS and CDR2 SASEGT. The CDR3 has 17 residues. The CDR3, as DNA: TGTGCCAGCAGTGAATTGTTGCAGGGGAGCGCCAAAAACATTCAGTACTTC. Amino acids: CASSELLQGSAKNIQYF.

V is TRBV5-1 and J is TRBJ2-1, with D possibly TRBD2 on 6 matching bases. Trimming cost V 1 base and J 0 bases, with 11 bases left between them. This CDR3 is built from 16 residues. CDR1 and CDR2 from the germline V gene are SGHRS and YFSETQ. The CDR3 here is CASSLMDYRSYNEQFF. The CDR3 nucleotides read TGCGCCAGCAGCTTGATGGACTACCGCTCCTACAATGAGCAGTTCTTC.

This chain links TRBV19 with TRBJ2-2; 7 bases are shared with TRBD1. The CDR3 loop spans 16 amino acids. Looked up from germline, CDR1 is LNHDA and CDR2 is SQIVND (reference sequence). V lost 4 bases, J lost 3 bases, and 8 bases stayed unmatched. CDR3 sequence (DNA): TGTGCCAGTAGTACGAGCCGGGACAGATACACCGGGGAGCTGTTTTTT. This gives the protein CASSTSRDRYTGELFF.

The V gene is TRBV29-1, the J gene TRBJ2-5; 10 bases match TRBD2. After removal of 2 bases from V and 4 bases from J, the junction contained 7 bases not matched to a gene. This CDR3 is 15 amino acids long. Germline V lookup: CDR1 SQVTM, CDR2 ANQGSEA. DNA for the CDR3: TGCAGCGTTGAACTAGCGGGAGTCCTGGGAGAGACCCAGTACTTC. This sequence encodes CSVELAGVLGETQYF.

The chain uses TRBV19 and TRBJ2-3; 11 positions match TRBD2. V lost 1 base to trimming and J lost 6 bases; unmatched junction nucleotides: 12. The CDR3 length is 18 residues. In germline, CDR1 is LNHDA, CDR2 SQIVND (reference sequence). CDR3 sequence reads: CASSIGWASGRKMDTQYF. As DNA, the CDR3 is TGTGCCAGTAGTATAGGTTGGGCTAGCGGGAGGAAGATGGATACGCAGTATTTT.

The chain has TRBV11-2 and TRBJ1-2; D gene uncertain. The CDR3 extends over 13 amino acids. Trimming pared 0 bases from V and 7 bases from J, leaving 9 bases between. Germline lookup yields CDR1 SGHAT and CDR2 FQNNGV. The CDR3 nucleotides read TGTGCCAGCAGCTTAGACAGGACTAGTGGCTACACCTTC. It translates to CASSLDRTSGYTF.

V and J are TRBV30 and TRBJ1-6; no clear D. Trimming pared 0 bases from V and 9 bases from J, leaving 21 bases between. In germline, CDR1 is GTSNPN, CDR2 SVGIG (reference sequence). The CDR3 length is 17 residues. The DNA for the CDR3 is TGTGCCTGGAGTGTTCGAGCCCAGAGTCCGAGGAGTTCACCCCTCCACTTT. Its protein product is CAWSVRAQSPRSSPLHF.

J is TRBJ2-7 and V is TRBV12-5; D may be TRBD1 (5 bases). V lost 1 base and J lost 1, with 5 bases in between. CDR3 length: 13 residues. Looked up from germline, CDR1 is LGHNT and CDR2 is FRNRAP. The CDR3 here is CASGLGQSYEQYV. Written as DNA, the CDR3 is TGTGCTAGTGGTTTGGGACAGTCCTACGAGCAGTACGTC.

V gene TRBV7-3 combines with J gene TRBJ2-1; possibly TRBD2 for D (6 bases). From germline, CDR1 is SGHTA and CDR2 FQGTGA. The CDR3 extends over 14 amino acids. V was cut by 5 bases and J by 5 bases, with 13 bases left in between. The CDR3 bases are TGTGCCAGCAGCCACGGAGGGGCGGACAATGAGCAGTTCTTC. Translation gives CASSHGGADNEQFF.

Points on this clone: At one end the junction does not follow the germline gene, possibly because of a read error. The chain combines TRBV6-1 with TRBJ2-1; tentatively, D is TRBD2 (5 bases). CDR3 size: 14 residues. The germline V gene has CDR1 MNHNS and CDR2 SASEGT. For the CDR3, the DNA is TGTGCCAGCAGGAAGCGTGTGGGAGCGGAAGAGCAGCTCTTC. Its protein is CASRKRVGAEEQLF.

V usage is TRBV6-1 and J usage is TRBJ2-2, with 9 positions matching TRBD1. This CDR3 is built from 14 residues. Germline CDR1 MNHNS, CDR2 SASEGT. V shed 6 bases, J shed 6 bases, and the junction held 5 bases outside the gene matches. CDR3 DNA: TGTGCCAGCAGCACCCGACAGGGGGCCGGGGAGCTGTTTTTT. Translation: CASSTRQGAGELFF.

The chain has TRBV30 and TRBJ1-2; D remains unclear. In germline, CDR1 is GTSNPN, CDR2 SVGIG (reference sequence). Trimming took 2 bases from V and 0 from J, leaving 4 bases between them. CDR3 length equals 12 residues. The CDR3 DNA follows: TGTGCCTGGAGTACACCTAACTATGGCTACACCTTC. Its translation is CAWSTPNYGYTF.

The CDR3 DNA reads as TGTGCCAGCGAAGGACTAGCGGGAGGGCCGGCGGCAGAGACCCAGTACTTC. Translation gives CASEGLAGGPAAETQYF. The genes are TRBV7-9 and TRBJ2-5; 15 bases are shared with TRBD2. The V gene's germline CDR1 is SEHNR and CDR2 FQNEAQ (reference sequence). This CDR3 is 17 amino acids long. V lost 8 bases to trimming and J lost 4 bases; unmatched junction nucleotides: 11.

V gene TRBV10-3 combines with J gene TRBJ1-6; the D is unclear. Germline V CDR1 and CDR2: ENHRY, SYGVKD. V was trimmed by 8 bases and J by 5 bases, leaving 10 bases between them. The CDR3 runs to 13 residues. CDR3 sequence (DNA): TGTGCCATCGGGTCCGGGGATAATTCACCCCTCCACTTT. It codes for CAIGSGDNSPLHF.

The V call is TRBV27, the J call TRBJ2-3, with TRBD2 identical over 8 bases. CDR1 and CDR2 from the germline V gene are MNHEY and SMNVEV (reference sequence). J was trimmed by 2 bases and V by 6 bases; bases with no gene match: 10. CDR3 length: 16 amino acids. CDR3 DNA: TGTGCCAGCAGAGCACTCGCGGGAGGTGCCACAGATACGCAGTATTTT. Translating it yields CASRALAGGATDTQYF.

V is TRBV7-2 and J is TRBJ2-1; 11 bases fit TRBD2. CDR3 length: 16 residues. The junction had 6 bases not matched to a gene; V was cut back by 4 bases and J by 4 bases. Per germline, CDR1 SGHTA and CDR2 FQGNSA. The CDR3 protein is CASSSTGTSGYNEQFF. DNA of the CDR3: TGTGCCAGCAGCTCAACCGGGACTAGCGGATACAATGAGCAGTTCTTC. Variable domain in full (rest from reference TRBV7-2 and TRBJ2-1): GAGVSQSPSNKVTEKGKDVELRCDPISGHTALYWYRQSLGQGLEFLIYFQGNSAPDKSGLPSDRFSAERTGGSVSTLTIQRTQQEDSAVYLCASSSTGTSGYNEQFFGPGTRLTVL.